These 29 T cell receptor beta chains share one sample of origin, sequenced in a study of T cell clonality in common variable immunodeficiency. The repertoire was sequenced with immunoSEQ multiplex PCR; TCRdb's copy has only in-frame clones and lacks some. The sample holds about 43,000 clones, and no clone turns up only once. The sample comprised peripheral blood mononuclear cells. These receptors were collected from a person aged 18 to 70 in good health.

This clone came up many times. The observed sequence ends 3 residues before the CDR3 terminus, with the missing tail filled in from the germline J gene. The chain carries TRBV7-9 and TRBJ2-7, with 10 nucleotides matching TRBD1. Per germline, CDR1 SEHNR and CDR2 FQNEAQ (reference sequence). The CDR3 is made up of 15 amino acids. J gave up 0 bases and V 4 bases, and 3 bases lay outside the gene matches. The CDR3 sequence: CASSSGQGPSYEQYF. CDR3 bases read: TGTGCCAGCAGCTCGGGACAGGGGCCCTCCTACGAG.

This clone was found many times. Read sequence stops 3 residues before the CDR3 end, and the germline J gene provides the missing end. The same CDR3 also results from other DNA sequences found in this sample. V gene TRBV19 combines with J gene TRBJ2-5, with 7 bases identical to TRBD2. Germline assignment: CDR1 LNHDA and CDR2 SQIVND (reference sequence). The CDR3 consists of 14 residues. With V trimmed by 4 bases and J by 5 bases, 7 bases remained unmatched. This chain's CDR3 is CASSRSGGSETQYF. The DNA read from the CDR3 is TGTGCCAGTAGTAGATCCGGCGGGAGTGAGACC.

The part of the CDR3 DNA that was read is TGTGCCAGCAGCTTCCAGGCGGGACAGGGGAGAGGTGAG. Encoded protein: CASSFQAGQGRGE. In full, the CDR3 reads CASSFQAGQGRGEQFF. V and J are TRBV13 and TRBJ2-1; TRBD1 agrees at 10 bases. The read terminates 3 residues before the CDR3 end, so the remaining end is supplied by the germline J gene. Trimming took 3 bases from V and 9 from J; bases not matched to a gene: 11. From germline, CDR1 is PRHDT and CDR2 FYEKMQ (reference sequence). This CDR3 comprises 16 residues.

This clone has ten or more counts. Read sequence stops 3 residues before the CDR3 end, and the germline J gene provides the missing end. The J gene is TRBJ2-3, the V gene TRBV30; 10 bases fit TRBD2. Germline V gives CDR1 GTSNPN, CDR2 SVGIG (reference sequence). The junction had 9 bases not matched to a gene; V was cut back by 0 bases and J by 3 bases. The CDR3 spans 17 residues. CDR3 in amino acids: CAWSVWGLAGATDTQYF. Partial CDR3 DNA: TGTGCCTGGAGTGTATGGGGGCTAGCGGGAGCTACAGATACG.

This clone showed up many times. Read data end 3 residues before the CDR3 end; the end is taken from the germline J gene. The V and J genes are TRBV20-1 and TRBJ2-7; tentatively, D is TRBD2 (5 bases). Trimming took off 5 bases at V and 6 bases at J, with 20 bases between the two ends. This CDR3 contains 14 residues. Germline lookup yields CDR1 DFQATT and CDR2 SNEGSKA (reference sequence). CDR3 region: CSAGEAPSRGEQYF. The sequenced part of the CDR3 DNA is TGCAGTGCTGGCGAGGCGCCCTCCCGGGGCGAG.

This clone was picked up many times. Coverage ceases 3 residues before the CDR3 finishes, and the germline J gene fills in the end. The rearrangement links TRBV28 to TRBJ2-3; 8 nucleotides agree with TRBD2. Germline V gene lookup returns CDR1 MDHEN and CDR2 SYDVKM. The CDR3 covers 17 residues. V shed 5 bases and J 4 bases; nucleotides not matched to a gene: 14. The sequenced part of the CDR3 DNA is TGTGCCAGCAGTCTCCCGCTTCCGGGACTAGGGGCAGATACG. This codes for CASSLPLPGLGADT. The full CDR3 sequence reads CASSLPLPGLGADTQYF.

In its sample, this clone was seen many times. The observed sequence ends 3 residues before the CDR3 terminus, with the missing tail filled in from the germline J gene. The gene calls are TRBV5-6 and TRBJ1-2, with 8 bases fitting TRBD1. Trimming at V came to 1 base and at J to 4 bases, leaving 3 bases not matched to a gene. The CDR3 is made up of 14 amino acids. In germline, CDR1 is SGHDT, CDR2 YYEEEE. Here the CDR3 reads CASSLQGARYGYTF. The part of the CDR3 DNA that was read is TGTGCCAGCAGCTTGCAGGGGGCACGCTATGGC.

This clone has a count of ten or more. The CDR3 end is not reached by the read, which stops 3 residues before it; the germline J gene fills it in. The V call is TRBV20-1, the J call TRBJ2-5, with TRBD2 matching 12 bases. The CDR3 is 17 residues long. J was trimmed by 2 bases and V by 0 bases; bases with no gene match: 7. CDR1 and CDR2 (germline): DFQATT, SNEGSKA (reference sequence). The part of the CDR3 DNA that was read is TGCAGTGCTAGAGATCCTTGGACTAGCGGGGCTCAAGAGACC. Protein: CSARDPWTSGAQET. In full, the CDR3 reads CSARDPWTSGAQETQYF.

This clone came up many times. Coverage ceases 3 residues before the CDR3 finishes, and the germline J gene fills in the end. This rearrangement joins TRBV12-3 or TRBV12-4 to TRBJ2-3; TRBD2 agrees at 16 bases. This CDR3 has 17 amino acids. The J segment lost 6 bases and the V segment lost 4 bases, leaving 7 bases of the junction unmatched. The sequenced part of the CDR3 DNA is TGTGCCAGCAGTTGGGGACTAGCGGGAGGGCCGCGGGATACG. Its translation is CASSWGLAGGPRDT. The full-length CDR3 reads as CASSWGLAGGPRDTQYF.

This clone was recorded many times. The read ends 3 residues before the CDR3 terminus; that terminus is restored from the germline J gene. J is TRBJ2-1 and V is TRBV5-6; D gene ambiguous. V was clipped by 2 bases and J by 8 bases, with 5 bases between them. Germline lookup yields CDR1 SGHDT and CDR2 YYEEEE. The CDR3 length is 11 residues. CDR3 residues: CASSFLDEQFF. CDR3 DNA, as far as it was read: TGTGCCAGCAGCTTCTTAGATGAG.

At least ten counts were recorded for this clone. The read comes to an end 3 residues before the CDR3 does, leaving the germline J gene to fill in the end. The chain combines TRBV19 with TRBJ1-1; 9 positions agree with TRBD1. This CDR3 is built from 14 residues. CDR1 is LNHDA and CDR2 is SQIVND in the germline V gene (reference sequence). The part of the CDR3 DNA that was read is TGTGCCAGTAGCAGTCCCGGGACAGGGTTCGAA. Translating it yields CASSSPGTGFE. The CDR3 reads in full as CASSSPGTGFEAFF.

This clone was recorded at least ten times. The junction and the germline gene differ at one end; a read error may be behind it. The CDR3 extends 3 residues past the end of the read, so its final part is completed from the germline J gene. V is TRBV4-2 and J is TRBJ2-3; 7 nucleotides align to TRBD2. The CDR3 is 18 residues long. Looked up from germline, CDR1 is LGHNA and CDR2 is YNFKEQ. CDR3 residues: CASSQQTSAGASTDTQYF. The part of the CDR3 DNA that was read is TGCGCCAGCAGCCAACAAACTAGCGCCGGGGCTAGCACAGATACG.

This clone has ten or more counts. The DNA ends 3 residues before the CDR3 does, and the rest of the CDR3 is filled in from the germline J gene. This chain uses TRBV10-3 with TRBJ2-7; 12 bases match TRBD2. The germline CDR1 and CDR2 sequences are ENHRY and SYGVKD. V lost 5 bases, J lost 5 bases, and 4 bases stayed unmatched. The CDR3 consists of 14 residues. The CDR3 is CAISSRTSGDEQYF. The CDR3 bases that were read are TGTGCCATCAGTTCCCGGACTAGCGGGGACGAG.

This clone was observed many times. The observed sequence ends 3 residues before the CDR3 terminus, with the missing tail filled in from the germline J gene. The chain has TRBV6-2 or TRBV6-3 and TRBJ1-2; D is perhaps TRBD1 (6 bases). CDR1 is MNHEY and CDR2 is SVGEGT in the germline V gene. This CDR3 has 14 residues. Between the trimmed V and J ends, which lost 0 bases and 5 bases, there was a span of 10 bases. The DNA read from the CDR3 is TGTGCCAGCAGTTACTCGAGAACAGGGTATGGC. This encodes CASSYSRTGYG. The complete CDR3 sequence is CASSYSRTGYGYTF.

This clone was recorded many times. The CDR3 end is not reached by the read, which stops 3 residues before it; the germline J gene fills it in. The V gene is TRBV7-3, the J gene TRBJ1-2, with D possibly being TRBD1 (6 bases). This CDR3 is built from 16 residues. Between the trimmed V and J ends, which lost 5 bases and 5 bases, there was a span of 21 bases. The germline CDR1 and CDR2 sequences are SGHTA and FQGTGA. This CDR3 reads CASSPTGTELRYGYTF. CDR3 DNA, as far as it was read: TGTGCCAGCAGCCCAACAGGGACCGAGCTCCGGTATGGC.

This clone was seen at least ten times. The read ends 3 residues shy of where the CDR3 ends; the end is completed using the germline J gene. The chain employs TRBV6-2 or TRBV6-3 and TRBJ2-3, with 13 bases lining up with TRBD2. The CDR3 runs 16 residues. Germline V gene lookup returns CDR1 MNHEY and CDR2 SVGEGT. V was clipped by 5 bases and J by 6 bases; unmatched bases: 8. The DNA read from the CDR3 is TGTGCCAGCAGTACCCCGGGACTAGCGGGGCCCGATACG. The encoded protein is CASSTPGLAGPDT. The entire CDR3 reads CASSTPGLAGPDTQYF.

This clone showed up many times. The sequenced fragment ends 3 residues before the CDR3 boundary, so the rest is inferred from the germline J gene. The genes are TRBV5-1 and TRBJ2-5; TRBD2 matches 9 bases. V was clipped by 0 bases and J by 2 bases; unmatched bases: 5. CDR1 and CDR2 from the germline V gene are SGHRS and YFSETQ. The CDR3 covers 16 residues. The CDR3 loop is CASSLATSGPQETQYF. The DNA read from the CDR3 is TGCGCCAGCAGCTTGGCTACTAGCGGGCCACAAGAGACC.

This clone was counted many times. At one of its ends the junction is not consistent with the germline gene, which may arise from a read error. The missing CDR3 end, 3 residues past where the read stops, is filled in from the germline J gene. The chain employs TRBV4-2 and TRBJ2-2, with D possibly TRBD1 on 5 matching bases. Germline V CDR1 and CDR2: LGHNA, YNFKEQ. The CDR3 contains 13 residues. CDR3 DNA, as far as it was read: TGCGCCAGCAGCCAAGGGGCTACCGGGGAG. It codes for CASSQGATGE. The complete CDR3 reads CASSQGATGELFF.

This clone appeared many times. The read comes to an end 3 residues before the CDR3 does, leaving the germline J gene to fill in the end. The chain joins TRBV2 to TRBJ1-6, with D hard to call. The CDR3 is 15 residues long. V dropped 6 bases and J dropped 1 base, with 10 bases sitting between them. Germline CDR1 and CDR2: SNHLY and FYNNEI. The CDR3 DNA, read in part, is TGTGCCAGCAGGCCGAGTAGTTCCTATAATTCACCC. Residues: CASRPSSSYNSP. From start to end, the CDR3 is CASRPSSSYNSPLHF.

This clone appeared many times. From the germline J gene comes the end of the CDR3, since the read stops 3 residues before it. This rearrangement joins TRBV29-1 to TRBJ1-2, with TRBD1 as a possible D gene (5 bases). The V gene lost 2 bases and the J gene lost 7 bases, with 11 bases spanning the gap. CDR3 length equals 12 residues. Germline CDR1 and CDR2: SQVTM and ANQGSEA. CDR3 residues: CSVERAGFGYTF. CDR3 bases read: TGCAGCGTTGAAAGGGCAGGGTTTGGC.

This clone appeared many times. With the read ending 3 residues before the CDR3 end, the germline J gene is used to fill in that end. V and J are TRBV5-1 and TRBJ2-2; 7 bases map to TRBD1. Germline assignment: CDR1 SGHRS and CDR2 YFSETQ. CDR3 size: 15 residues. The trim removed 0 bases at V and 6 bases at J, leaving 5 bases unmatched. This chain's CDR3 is CASSLVEGAAGELFF. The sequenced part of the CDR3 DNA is TGCGCCAGCAGCTTGGTTGAGGGGGCGGCCGGGGAG.

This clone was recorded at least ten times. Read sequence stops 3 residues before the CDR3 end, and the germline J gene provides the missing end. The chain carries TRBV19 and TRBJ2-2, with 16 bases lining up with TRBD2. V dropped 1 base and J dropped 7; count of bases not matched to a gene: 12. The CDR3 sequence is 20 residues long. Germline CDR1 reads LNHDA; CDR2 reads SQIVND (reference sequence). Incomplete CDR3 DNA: TGTGCCAGTAGTATAGTCCCCGGGGGACTAGCGGGGGGGCATGGCGGGGAG. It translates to CASSIVPGGLAGGHGGE. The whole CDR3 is CASSIVPGGLAGGHGGELFF.

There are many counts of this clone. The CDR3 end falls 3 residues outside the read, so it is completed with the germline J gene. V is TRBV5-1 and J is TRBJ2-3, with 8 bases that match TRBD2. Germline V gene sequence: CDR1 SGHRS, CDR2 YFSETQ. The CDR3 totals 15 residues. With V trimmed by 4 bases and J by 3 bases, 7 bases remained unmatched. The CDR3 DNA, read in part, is TGCGCCAGCAGCAGAGCGGGAGATGGGACAGATACG. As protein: CASSRAGDGTDT. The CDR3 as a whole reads CASSRAGDGTDTQYF.

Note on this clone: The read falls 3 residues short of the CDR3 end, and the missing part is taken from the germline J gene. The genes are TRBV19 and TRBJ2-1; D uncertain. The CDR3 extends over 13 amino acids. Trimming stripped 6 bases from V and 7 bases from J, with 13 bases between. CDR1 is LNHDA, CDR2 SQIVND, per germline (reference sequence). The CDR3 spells CASSPAERNEQFF. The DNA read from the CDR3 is TGTGCCAGTAGCCCCGCTGAGAGGAATGAG.

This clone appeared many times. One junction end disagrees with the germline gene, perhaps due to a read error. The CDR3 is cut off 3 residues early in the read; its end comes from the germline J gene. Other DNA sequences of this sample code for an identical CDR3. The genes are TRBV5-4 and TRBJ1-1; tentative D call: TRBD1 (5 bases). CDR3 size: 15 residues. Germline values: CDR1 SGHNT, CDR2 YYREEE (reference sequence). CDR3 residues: CASSLYGAKNTEAFF. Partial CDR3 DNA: TGTGCCAGCAGCTTGTATGGGGCGAAGAACACCGAA. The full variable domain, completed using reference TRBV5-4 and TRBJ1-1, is ETGVTQSPTHLIKTRGQQVTLRCSSQSGHNTVSWYQQALGQGPQFIFQYYREEENGRGNFPPRFSGLQFPNYSSELNVNALELDDSALYLCASSLYGAKNTEAFFGQGTRLTVV.

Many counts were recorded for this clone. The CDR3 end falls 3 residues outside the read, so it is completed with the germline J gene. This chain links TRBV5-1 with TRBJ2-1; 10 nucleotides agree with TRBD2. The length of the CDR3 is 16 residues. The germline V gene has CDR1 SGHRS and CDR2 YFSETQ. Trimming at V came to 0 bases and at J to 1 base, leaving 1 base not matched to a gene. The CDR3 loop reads CASSLELAGSYNEQFF. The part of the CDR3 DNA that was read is TGCGCCAGCAGCTTGGAACTAGCGGGGTCCTACAATGAG. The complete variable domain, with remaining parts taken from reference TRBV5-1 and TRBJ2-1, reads KAGVTQTPRYLIKTRGQQVTLSCSPISGHRSVSWYQQTPGQGLQFLFEYFSETQRNKGNFPGRFSGRQFSNSRSEMNVSTLELGDSALYLCASSLELAGSYNEQFFGPGTRLTVL.

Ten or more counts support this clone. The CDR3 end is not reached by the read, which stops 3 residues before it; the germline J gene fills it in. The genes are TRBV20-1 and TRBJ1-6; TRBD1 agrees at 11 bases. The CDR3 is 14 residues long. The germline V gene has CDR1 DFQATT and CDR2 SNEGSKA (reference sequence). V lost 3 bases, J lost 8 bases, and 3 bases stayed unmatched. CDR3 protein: CSASRGQGDSPLHF. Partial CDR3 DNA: TGCAGTGCTAGTAGGGGACAGGGGGATTCACCC.

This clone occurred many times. CDR3 DNA, as far as it was read: TGTGCCAGCAGCTTGGTATCTACCTATGGC. It encodes CASSLVSTYG. The CDR3 as a whole reads CASSLVSTYGYTF. The J gene is TRBJ1-2, the V gene TRBV5-6; D is uncertain. The missing CDR3 end, 3 residues past where the read stops, is filled in from the germline J gene. CDR1 SGHDT and CDR2 YYEEEE come from the germline V gene. Trimming left V 0 bases short and J 4 bases short, with 7 bases between. This CDR3 comprises 13 residues. Full variable domain (rest looked up from reference TRBV5-6 and TRBJ1-2): DAGVTQSPTHLIKTRGQQVTLRCSPKSGHDTVSWYQQALGQGPQFIFQYYEEEERQRGNFPDRFSGHQFPNYSSELNVNALLLGDSALYLCASSLVSTYGYTFGSGTRLTVV.

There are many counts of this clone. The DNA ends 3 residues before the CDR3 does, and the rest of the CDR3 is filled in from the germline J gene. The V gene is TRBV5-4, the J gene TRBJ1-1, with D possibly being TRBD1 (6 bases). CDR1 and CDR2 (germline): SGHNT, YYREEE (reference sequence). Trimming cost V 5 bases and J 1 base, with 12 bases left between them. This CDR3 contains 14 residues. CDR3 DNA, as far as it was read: TGTGCCAGCAGTCCACAGGGCTGGAACACTGAA. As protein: CASSPQGWNTE. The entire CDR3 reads CASSPQGWNTEAFF.